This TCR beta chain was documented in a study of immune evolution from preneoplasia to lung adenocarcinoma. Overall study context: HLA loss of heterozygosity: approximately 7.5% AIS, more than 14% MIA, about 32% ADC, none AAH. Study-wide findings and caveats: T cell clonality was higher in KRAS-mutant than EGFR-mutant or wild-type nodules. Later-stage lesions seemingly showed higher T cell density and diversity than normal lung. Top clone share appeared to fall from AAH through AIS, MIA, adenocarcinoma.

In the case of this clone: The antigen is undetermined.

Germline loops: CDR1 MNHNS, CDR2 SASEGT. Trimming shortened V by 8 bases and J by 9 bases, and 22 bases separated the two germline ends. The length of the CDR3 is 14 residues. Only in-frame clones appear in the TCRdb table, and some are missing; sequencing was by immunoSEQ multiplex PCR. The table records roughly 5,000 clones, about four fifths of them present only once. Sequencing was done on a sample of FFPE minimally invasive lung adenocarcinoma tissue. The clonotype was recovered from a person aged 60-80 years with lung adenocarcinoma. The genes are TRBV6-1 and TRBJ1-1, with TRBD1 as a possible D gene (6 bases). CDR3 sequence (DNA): TGTGCCAGCGAGGGGGTCAGATCCTTGACCCAAGCTTTCTTT. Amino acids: CASEGVRSLTQAFF.